This entry concerns a single T cell receptor beta chain. Its specificity is not known. The second PCR ran roughly 6 to 12 cycles with a sample-barcoded 5' primer and J-beta primers. MiXCR, run by TCRdb on the 5' RACE reads, gives a single entry per CDR3 protein. The table has some 640,000 distinct CDR3 sequences, around 45% seen once. The CDR3 is 17 residues long. From germline, CDR1 is KGHDR and CDR2 SFDVKD. The V segment lost 4 bases and the J segment 3 bases; nucleotides outside the gene matches: 6. This sample is drawn from a study of blood T cells in healthy people across ages. Whole-study findings and limits: Researchers judged that diversity estimates from one million T cells fell short of true values.

This chain joins TRBV24-1 and TRBJ2-3; TRBD2 aligns across 13 bases. Source material: blood. The source is a woman aged 60 to 75 in good health. Written as DNA, the CDR3 is TGTGCCACCAGTGACCCACTAGCGGGAGGGATTACAGATACGCAGTATTTT. Its protein is CATSDPLAGGITDTQYF.